A selection of T cell receptor beta chains follows, all from one sample in a study of identical twins. TCRdb analysed the 5' RACE reads with MiXCR anew, one entry per CDR3 protein. The sample consists of 1.5 million to 2 million distinct CDR3 sequences, roughly 35% of them appearing once. The sequencing sample was made of cord blood. The origin of the receptors is a newborn girl in good health. The CDR3 runs from the conserved cysteine through the conserved F or W.

TRBV10-3 | CAISDGWQTTYEQYF
TRBV20-1 | CSVGTLVDTQYF
TRBV7-2 | CASSQMGIILRGTQYF
TRBV7-2 | CASSLVGGMSGELFF
TRBV7-2 | CASSSSDRIYSPLHF
TRBV19 | CASSIGQLSYEQYF
TRBV12-3/TRBV12-4 | CASSLNRGEYGYTF
TRBV6-5 | CASSYQGSDNSPLHF
TRBV4-2 | CVSSQGLTYEQYF
TRBV27 | CASSLLGTATNEKLFF
TRBV3-1 | CASSRNDRGYGYTF
TRBV4-1 | CASSQGSRGSGKNIQYF
TRBV2 | CASSGLAGWVGELFF
TRBV7-2 | CASSLDRTGPTF
TRBV4-1 | CASSQGPTVLSGNTIYF
TRBV24-1 | CATSDKGKGTDTQYF
TRBV10-2 | CASSDWGTGGRAKNIQYF
TRBV11-2 | CVSSLYSNQPQHF
TRBV29-1 | CSVDTGDEKLFF
TRBV7-2 | CASTEDWGETQYF
TRBV6-6 | CAGSYSSSDNEQFF
TRBV12-3/TRBV12-4 | CALGPGQGMGGANVLTF
TRBV12-3/TRBV12-4 | CASSADRGQTGELFF
TRBV27 | CASKEGGRFNYGYSF
TRBV10-1 | CASSDVGEQYF
TRBV4-1 | CASTKYPDGLTDTQYF
TRBV5-1 | CASSLGTSPHTQYF
TRBV10-3 | CAISDRGDNEQFF